This T cell receptor (beta chain) is from a study of shared clonotypes between healthy human individuals. This CDR3 has 15 amino acids. Germline lookup yields CDR1 SEHNR and CDR2 FQNEAQ (reference sequence). Trimming left V 5 bases short and J 2 bases short, with 15 bases between. Libraries were prepared by immunoSEQ multiplex PCR; TCRdb keeps only in-frame clonotypes and omits some of them. The sample has under 600,000 clones; about 96% are singletons. This clone was detected only once. Its antigen remains unidentified. Study-wide points: Despite large depth, rarefaction showed incomplete sorted-subset sequencing. Naive subsets, compared against memory subsets, generally had larger estimated richness values. Depth of sequencing was expected to influence donor clonotype sharing.

The chain uses TRBV7-9 and TRBJ1-1; D is possibly TRBD1 (6 bases). The source material was naive CD4+ T cells sorted from blood. Subset here: CD45RA+ positively selected. This receptor was obtained from a woman aged 30 to 39 in good health. This CDR3 is CASSPGTSRNTEAFF. For the CDR3, the DNA is TGTGCCAGCAGCCCAGGGACATCACGAAACACTGAAGCTTTCTTT.